These T cell receptor beta chains were read from a single sample in a study of CD8 T cells in Susac syndrome. TCRdb independently ran MiXCR on the immunoSEQ multiplex PCR reads; one entry per CDR3 protein. This table has hundreds of thousands of distinct CDR3 sequences, approximately 90% appearing once. The specimen sequenced was CD8+ T cells from PBMCs. The source of these receptors is a human donor with multiple sclerosis. Each CDR3 is given with its conserved first and last residue. The D gene is left open where the match is weak.

v_gene	j_gene	d_gene	CDR3aa	CDR3nt
TRBV7-9	TRBJ2-7	TRBD2	CASSLSTSVYEQYF	TGTGCCAGCAGCTTATCGACTAGCGTCTACGAGCAGTACTTC
TRBV7-2	TRBJ2-1	TRBD2	CASSLTSGVYNEQFF	TGTGCCAGCAGCTTGACTAGCGGGGTTTACAATGAGCAGTTCTTC
TRBV30	TRBJ2-5	TRBD1	CAWSADRVRETQYF	TGTGCCTGGAGTGCCGACAGGGTGAGAGAGACCCAGTACTTC
TRBV24-1	TRBJ2-3	TRBD1	CATSDPRQGATDTQYF	TGTGCCACCAGTGATCCCCGACAGGGTGCGACAGATACGCAGTATTTT
TRBV24-1	TRBJ2-3	TRBD1	CATKGQGADTQYF	TGTGCCACCAAGGGACAGGGGGCCGATACGCAGTATTTT
TRBV30	TRBJ1-1	NA	CAWSWGTNTEAFF	TGTGCCTGGAGTTGGGGGACGAACACTGAAGCTTTCTTT
TRBV9	TRBJ1-1	NA	CASSPGRMNTEAFF	TGTGCCAGCAGCCCAGGACGAATGAACACTGAAGCTTTCTTT
TRBV11-2	TRBJ1-1	NA	CASSLDLHNRDPEGGHVNTEAFF	TGTGCCAGCAGCTTAGATCTCCACAACAGGGACCCGGAAGGTGGGCATGTGAACACTGAAGCTTTCTTT
TRBV4-2	TRBJ2-2	NA	CASSQGQNTGELFF	TGTGCCAGCAGCCAAGGGCAGAACACCGGGGAGCTGTTTTTT
TRBV29-1	TRBJ2-2	NA	CSVITTGGELFF	TGCAGCGTCATTACTACCGGCGGGGAGCTGTTTTTT
TRBV20-1	TRBJ2-7	NA	CSARRADYEQYF	TGCAGTGCTAGAAGGGCCGACTACGAGCAGTACTTC